This TCR beta chain was sequenced in a study of T and B cells in COVID-19 patients. Overall study: Recovered patients mostly had mild to moderate COVID-19 managed as outpatients.

Multiplex PCR with BIOMED2 TRB-A/B primer pools amplified TRB rearrangements. TCRdb redid the calling of the multiplex PCR reads with MiXCR, one entry per CDR3 protein. The table has around 30,000 distinct CDR3 sequences, approximately 32% seen once. The CDR3 totals 13 residues. Germline V lookup: CDR1 ENHRY, CDR2 SYGVKD. V was pared by 11 bases and J by 0 bases, with 13 bases between. Blood genomic DNA input for TRB amplification was about 240-500 ng. The V and J genes are TRBV10-3 and TRBJ1-1, with D tentatively TRBD1 (5 bases). This TCR derives from a human donor who had recovered from COVID-19. Sequences were obtained from blood. The CDR3 sequence is CALSGGLNTEAFF. The CDR3 bases are TGTGCCTTATCGGGGGGTTTGAACACTGAAGCTTTCTTT.